What follows are 20 T cell receptor beta chains derived from one specimen sequenced in a study of identical twins. Each CDR3 protein gets one entry after TCRdb re-called the 5' RACE reads with MiXCR. Here the sample spans hundreds of thousands of distinct CDR3 sequences, 9.4% being singletons. Sequencing was done on a sample of memory (CD45RO+) T cells sorted from blood. The receptors were sampled from a woman under 30 in good health.

The genes are TRBV6-2 or TRBV6-3 and TRBJ1-1, with D perhaps matching TRBD1 (5 bases). Germline CDR1 reads MNHEY; CDR2 reads SVGEGT. The CDR3 consists of 16 residues. Trimming pared 0 bases from V and 4 bases from J, leaving 15 bases between. As DNA, the CDR3 is TGTGCCAGCAGTTACTCGGTGCAGGGTTTCGGCACTGAAGCTTTCTTT. Residues: CASSYSVQGFGTEAFF.

The table lists this clonotype with many counts. This chain connects TRBV12-3 or TRBV12-4 to TRBJ2-2; perhaps TRBD2 as D (5 bases). The V end was cut by 5 bases, the J end by 7 bases, with 11 bases between. The CDR3 length is 13 residues. This CDR3 reads CASSPEGNGELFF. The CDR3 nucleotides read TGTGCCAGCAGTCCAGAGGGAAACGGGGAGCTGTTTTTT.

V is TRBV11-2 and J is TRBJ2-2; 10 positions agree with TRBD2. Germline CDR1 SGHAT, CDR2 FQNNGV. V was pared by 5 bases and J by 2 bases, with 8 bases of the junction left unmatched. The CDR3 consists of 17 residues. The CDR3 reads CASSKGPSGSNTGELFF. CDR3 nucleotide sequence: TGTGCCAGCAGCAAGGGCCCTAGCGGGAGTAACACCGGGGAGCTGTTTTTT.

The chain links TRBV18 to TRBJ2-7, with unresolved D. The V gene's germline CDR1 is KGHSH and CDR2 LQKENI. CDR3 length equals 11 residues. V was cut by 6 bases and J by 7 bases, with 10 bases left in between. The CDR3 DNA follows: TGTGCCAGCTCCCCTTCCTGGGAGCAGTACTTC. It yields the protein CASSPSWEQYF.

This CDR3 is CAISGQGANTEAFF. CDR3 sequence (DNA): TGTGCCATCAGCGGACAGGGGGCGAACACTGAAGCTTTCTTT. The chain recombines TRBV10-3 with TRBJ1-1; TRBD1 matches 11 bases. Per the germline V gene, CDR1 is ENHRY and CDR2 is SYGVKD. This CDR3 contains 14 residues. V shed 6 bases and J 1 base; nucleotides not matched to a gene: 1.

The chain is built from TRBV20-1 and TRBJ2-5; 8 bases agree with TRBD2. Trimming cost V 3 bases and J 5 bases; bases outside gene matches: 8. Germline V gene sequence: CDR1 DFQATT, CDR2 SNEGSKA (reference sequence). The length of the CDR3 is 14 residues. As DNA, the CDR3 is TGCAGTGCTAGTCAGAGCGGGGGAAGGGAGACCCAGTACTTC. As protein: CSASQSGGRETQYF.

The chain is built from TRBV7-9 and TRBJ1-2, with a possible D match to TRBD1 (5 bases). The CDR3 length is 13 residues. Germline-derived CDR1 and CDR2 are SEHNR and FQNEAQ (reference sequence). V gave up 5 bases and J gave up 4 bases, with 11 bases separating them. CDR3 protein: CASSPGGVYGYTF. The DNA for the CDR3 is TGTGCCAGCAGCCCCGGAGGGGTCTATGGCTACACCTTC. Filled out from reference TRBV7-9 and TRBJ1-2, the complete variable domain reads DTGVSQNPRHKITKRGQNVTFRCDPISEHNRLYWYRQTLGQGPEFLTYFQNEAQLEKSRLLSDRFSAERPKGSFSTLEIQRTEQGDSAMYLCASSPGGVYGYTFGSGTRLTVV.

This clonotype was seen only a few times. V and J are TRBV18 and TRBJ2-7; TRBD1 matches 7 bases. V trimming: 5 bases; J trimming: 5 bases; junction bases outside the gene matches: 3. CDR3 length: 12 amino acids. Looked up from germline, CDR1 is KGHSH and CDR2 is LQKENI. This CDR3 reads CASSWDSNEQYF. The DNA for the CDR3 is TGTGCCAGCTCATGGGACAGTAACGAGCAGTACTTC.

This clonotype was counted at least ten times. The V and J genes are TRBV20-1 and TRBJ2-5; 13 positions agree with TRBD2. Germline V CDR1 and CDR2: DFQATT, SNEGSKA (reference sequence). The ends lost 3 bases at V and 4 bases at J; junction bases unmatched: 11. The CDR3 spans 17 residues. CDR3 coding DNA: TGCAGTGCTAGGGCCGGGACTAGCGGGGCGAGGAGAGAGACCCAGTACTTC. It yields the protein CSARAGTSGARRETQYF.

The chain links TRBV5-6 to TRBJ2-2; 9 nucleotides match TRBD1. This CDR3 contains 17 residues. The J segment lost 1 base and the V segment lost 4 bases, leaving 8 bases of the junction unmatched. Per germline, CDR1 SGHDT and CDR2 YYEEEE. As DNA, the CDR3 is TGTGCCAGCAGCCCAGGGACAGGGAGTCGGAACACCGGGGAGCTGTTTTTT. Encoded protein: CASSPGTGSRNTGELFF.

This clonotype was seen at least ten times. The V and J genes are TRBV7-3 and TRBJ2-1; 8 nucleotides match TRBD1. Germline CDR1 is SGHTA and CDR2 is FQGTGA. The CDR3 length is 13 residues. The junction had 7 bases not matched to a gene; V was cut back by 5 bases and J by 10 bases. CDR3 sequence reads: CASSPRTGNEQFF. CDR3 bases: TGTGCCAGCAGCCCCCGGACAGGGAACGAGCAGTTCTTC.

There are many counts of this clonotype. The chain links TRBV7-8 to TRBJ1-3; D possibly corresponds to TRBD1 (5 bases). V was cut by 3 bases and J by 2 bases, with 17 bases left in between. The CDR3 sequence is 17 residues long. Germline V lookup: CDR1 SGHVS, CDR2 FQNEAQ. The CDR3 DNA sequence: TGTGCCAGCAGCTTCCTGGGGTGGCAGGGTGCTGGAAACACCATATATTTT. Translating it yields CASSFLGWQGAGNTIYF.

This clonotype showed up just a few times. The V and J genes are TRBV7-7 and TRBJ2-1; a weak D match, TRBD1 (6 bases). Trimming took 1 base from V and 6 from J, leaving 13 bases between them. CDR3 length equals 15 residues. The germline V gene encodes CDR1 SSHAT and CDR2 FNYEAQ (reference sequence). CDR3 in DNA: TGTGCCAGCAGCTTAGTTTTTGGGGGCGGCAATGAGCAGTTCTTC. Encoded protein: CASSLVFGGGNEQFF.

This clonotype was found a few times. V gene TRBV5-5 combines with J gene TRBJ1-5; a weak D match, TRBD1 (5 bases). This CDR3 is 15 amino acids long. V was shortened by 1 base and J by 1 base, with 9 bases between the two germline ends. Germline CDR1 and CDR2: SGHKS and YYEKEE (reference sequence). The CDR3 sequence is CASSLRGASNQPQHF. CDR3 bases: TGTGCCAGCAGCTTGAGGGGAGCCAGCAATCAGCCCCAGCATTTT.

This clonotype came up once. J is TRBJ2-3 and V is TRBV6-5, with a tentative D call TRBD2 (5 bases). The CDR3 covers 14 residues. V was cut by 0 bases and J by 7 bases, with 11 bases left in between. Germline CDR1 is MNHEY and CDR2 is SVGAGI. The CDR3 loop reads CASSYSRAGYTQYF. CDR3 DNA: TGTGCCAGCAGTTACTCGAGGGCTGGATATACGCAGTATTTT.

This clonotype was seen more than once but under ten times. This rearrangement joins TRBV20-1 to TRBJ2-7, with 11 positions matching TRBD2. Germline assignment: CDR1 DFQATT and CDR2 SNEGSKA (reference sequence). V shed 6 bases and J 2 bases; nucleotides not matched to a gene: 12. The length of the CDR3 is 16 residues. The CDR3 DNA reads TGCAGTGCGAAACCGGGACTAGCGGCAGGGACCTACGAGCAGTACTTC. Translated, it gives CSAKPGLAAGTYEQYF.

The CDR3 is CASSYGGLGTEAFF. For the CDR3, the DNA is TGTGCCAGCAGTTACGGGGGGCTGGGCACTGAAGCTTTCTTT. This chain uses TRBV6-5 with TRBJ1-1, with D tentatively TRBD1 (6 bases). V was shortened by 2 bases and J by 4 bases, with 11 bases between the two germline ends. The length of the CDR3 is 14 residues. The V gene's germline CDR1 is MNHEY and CDR2 SVGAGI.

The table lists this clonotype with a few counts. The chain carries TRBV5-5 and TRBJ1-2; D is perhaps TRBD1 (6 bases). CDR3 length: 14 residues. Trimming took off 4 bases at V and 0 bases at J, with 10 bases between the two ends. CDR1 and CDR2 (germline): SGHKS, YYEKEE (reference sequence). This CDR3 reads CASSPRTANYGYTF. In DNA form, the CDR3 reads TGTGCCAGCAGCCCGAGGACAGCTAACTATGGCTACACCTTC.

This clonotype was seen more than once but under ten times. The V and J genes are TRBV27 and TRBJ2-1; possibly TRBD1 or TRBD2 for D (5 bases each). The CDR3 has 15 amino acids. Germline V CDR1 and CDR2: MNHEY, SMNVEV (reference sequence). The ends were cut back, 5 bases at V and 8 bases at J, with 19 bases in the middle. CDR3 in amino acids: CASSGRDPRYDEQFF. Here the CDR3 DNA reads TGTGCCAGCAGTGGCCGGGACCCGAGGTACGATGAGCAGTTCTTC.

This clonotype was observed at least ten times. The chain links TRBV9 to TRBJ2-1; D may correspond to TRBD1 or TRBD2 (5 bases each). The CDR3 runs to 15 residues. V was shortened by 3 bases and J by 8 bases, with 18 bases between the two germline ends. Germline CDR1 SGDLS, CDR2 YYNGEE. For the CDR3, the DNA is TGTGCCAGCAGCGGTTCGGGACCATCCAGCTATGAGCAGTTCTTC. Translating it yields CASSGSGPSSYEQFF.